This TCR beta chain was sequenced during a study of shared clonotypes between healthy human individuals. After removal of 2 bases from V and 2 bases from J, the junction contained 6 bases not matched to a gene. The V gene's germline CDR1 is MNHEY and CDR2 SVGAGI. The CDR3 is 16 residues long. A note on this clone: Its target is not known.

Study-level results: Represented genetic and exposure-history diversity was restricted by having few donors. A handful of donors showed sharing of about 5.5% of naive CD4 clonotypes.

Assay execution proceeded at the deep level. TCRdb keeps only in-frame clones here, not all; method: immunoSEQ multiplex PCR. The data contain some 2,500,000 clones, roughly 93% of them singletons. This rearrangement joins TRBV6-5 to TRBJ1-3; 7 bases match TRBD1. Sequencing was performed on naive CD4+ T cells from PBMCs. Sample subset: CD45RA+ positively selected. This sequence was found in a young man in good health. Some clones in this sample may be carry-over from other donors' samples. The CDR3 spells CASSYDRVHPGNTIYF. CDR3 DNA sequence: TGTGCCAGCAGTTACGACAGGGTACACCCTGGAAACACCATATATTTT.